This T cell receptor beta chain was found in a study of T cells in Graves' hyperthyroidism and ophthalmopathy. Study-wide findings and caveats: Prediction of ophthalmopathy progression came a median approximately 6.5 months pre-onset.

A word on this clonotype: What it recognizes is unknown. This may be a read error, as it is one base from a much larger clone.

Uncontrolled infection, other autoimmune disease, pregnancy or lactation excluded patients. Clinical symptoms, serum thyroxine, TRAb, thyroid ultrasound and orbital computed tomography informed diagnoses. The investigators amplified TCR beta CDR3 regions from RNA transcripts. First-round RT-PCR targeting the TCR CDR3 was performed with the HTBI primer set. TCRdb redid the calling of the multiplex PCR reads with MiXCR, one entry per CDR3 protein. The sample holds approximately 380,000 distinct CDR3 sequences; about 18% are singletons and the top ten take 35% to 45%. This TCR came from a man aged 18-30 years with Graves' ophthalmopathy. Sequenced: blood.

The DNA of the CDR3 is TGTGCCAGCAGTTCCACCGGGACAGCCTATAGCTACACCTTC. Translation gives CASSSTGTAYSYTF. The J gene is TRBJ1-2, the V gene TRBV28, with 7 bases that match TRBD1. CDR1 and CDR2 from the germline V gene are MDHEN and SYDVKM. This CDR3 has 14 residues.